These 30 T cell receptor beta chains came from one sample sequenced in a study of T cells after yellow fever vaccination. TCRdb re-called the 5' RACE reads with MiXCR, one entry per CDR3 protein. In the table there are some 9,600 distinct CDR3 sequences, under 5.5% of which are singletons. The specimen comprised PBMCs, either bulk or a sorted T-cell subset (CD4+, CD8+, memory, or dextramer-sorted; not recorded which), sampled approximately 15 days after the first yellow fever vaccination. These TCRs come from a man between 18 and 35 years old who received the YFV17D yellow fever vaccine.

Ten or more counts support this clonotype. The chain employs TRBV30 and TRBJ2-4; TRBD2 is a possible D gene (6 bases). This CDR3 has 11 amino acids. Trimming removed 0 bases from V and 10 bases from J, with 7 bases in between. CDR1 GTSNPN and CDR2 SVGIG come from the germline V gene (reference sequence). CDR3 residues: CAWSVGRIQYF. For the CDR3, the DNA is TGTGCCTGGAGTGTGGGGAGGATTCAGTACTTC.

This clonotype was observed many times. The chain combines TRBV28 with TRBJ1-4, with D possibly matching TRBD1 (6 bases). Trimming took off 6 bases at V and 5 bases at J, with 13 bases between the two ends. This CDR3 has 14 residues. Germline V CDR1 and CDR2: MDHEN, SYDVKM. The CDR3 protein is CASSTGPLNEKLFF. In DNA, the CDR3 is TGTGCCAGCAGCACAGGGCCTCTCAATGAAAAACTGTTTTTT. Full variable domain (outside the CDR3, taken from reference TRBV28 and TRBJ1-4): DVKVTQSSRYLVKRTGEKVFLECVQDMDHENMFWYRQDPGLGLRLIYFSYDVKMKEKGDIPEGYSVSREKKERFSLILESASTNQTSMYLCASSTGPLNEKLFFGSGTQLSVL.

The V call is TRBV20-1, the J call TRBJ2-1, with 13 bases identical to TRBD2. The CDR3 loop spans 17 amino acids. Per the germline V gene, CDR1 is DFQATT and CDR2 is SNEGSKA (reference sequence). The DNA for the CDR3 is TGCAGCTCTATAACTAGCGGGGGGGCCTCTTGGTACAATGAGCAGTTCTTC. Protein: CSSITSGGASWYNEQFF.

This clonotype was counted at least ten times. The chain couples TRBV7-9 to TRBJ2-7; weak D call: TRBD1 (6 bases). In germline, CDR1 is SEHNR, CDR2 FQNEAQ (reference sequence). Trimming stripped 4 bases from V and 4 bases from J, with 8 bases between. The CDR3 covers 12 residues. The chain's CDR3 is CASSSQGYEQYV. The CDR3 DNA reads TGTGCCAGCAGCTCCCAGGGGTACGAGCAGTACGTC.

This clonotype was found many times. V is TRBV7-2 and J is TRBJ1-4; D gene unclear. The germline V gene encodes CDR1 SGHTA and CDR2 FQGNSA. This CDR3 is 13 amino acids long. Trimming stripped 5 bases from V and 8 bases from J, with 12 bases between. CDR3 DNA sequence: TGTGCCAGCAGCCGAGAGAGTGGGGAAAAACTGTTTTTT. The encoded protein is CASSRESGEKLFF.

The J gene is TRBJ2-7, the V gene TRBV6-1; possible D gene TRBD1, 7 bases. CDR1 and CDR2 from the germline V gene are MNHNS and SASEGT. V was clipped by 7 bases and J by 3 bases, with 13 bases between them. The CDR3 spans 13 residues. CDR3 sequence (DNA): TGTGCCAGCAAGCGCGGGGACAGCTACGAGCAGTACTTC. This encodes CASKRGDSYEQYF.

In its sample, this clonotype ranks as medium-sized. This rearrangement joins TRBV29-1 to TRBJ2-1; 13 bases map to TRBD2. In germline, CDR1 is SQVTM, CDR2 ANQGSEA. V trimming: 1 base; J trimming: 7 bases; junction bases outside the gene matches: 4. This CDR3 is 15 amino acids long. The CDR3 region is CSVEATSGGANEQFF. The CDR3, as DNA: TGCAGCGTTGAAGCAACTAGCGGGGGGGCGAATGAGCAGTTCTTC.

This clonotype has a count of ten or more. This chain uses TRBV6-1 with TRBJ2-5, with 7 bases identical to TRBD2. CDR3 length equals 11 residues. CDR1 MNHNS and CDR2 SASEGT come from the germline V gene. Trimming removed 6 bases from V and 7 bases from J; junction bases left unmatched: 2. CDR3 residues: CASSPGGTQYF. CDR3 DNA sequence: TGTGCCAGCAGCCCGGGGGGGACCCAGTACTTC.

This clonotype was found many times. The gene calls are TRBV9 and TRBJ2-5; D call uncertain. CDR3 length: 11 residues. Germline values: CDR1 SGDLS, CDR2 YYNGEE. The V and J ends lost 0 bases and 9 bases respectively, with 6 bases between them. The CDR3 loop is CASSVVPSQYF. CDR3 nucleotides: TGTGCCAGCAGCGTAGTTCCCTCCCAGTACTTC.

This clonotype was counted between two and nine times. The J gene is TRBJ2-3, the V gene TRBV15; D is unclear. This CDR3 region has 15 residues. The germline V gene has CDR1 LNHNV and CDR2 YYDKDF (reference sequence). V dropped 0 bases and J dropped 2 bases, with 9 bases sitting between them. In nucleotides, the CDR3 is TGTGCCACCAGCAGAGATAGAGAAACCACAGATACGCAGTATTTT. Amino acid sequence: CATSRDRETTDTQYF.

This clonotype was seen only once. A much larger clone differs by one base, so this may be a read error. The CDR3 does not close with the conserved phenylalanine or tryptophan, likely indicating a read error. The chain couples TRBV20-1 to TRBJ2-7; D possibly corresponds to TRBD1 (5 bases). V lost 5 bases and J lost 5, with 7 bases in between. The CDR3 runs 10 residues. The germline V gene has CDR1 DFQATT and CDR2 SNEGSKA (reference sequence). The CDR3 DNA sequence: TGCAGTGCTGGACACGACGAGCAGTACTCC. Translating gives CSAGHDEQYS.

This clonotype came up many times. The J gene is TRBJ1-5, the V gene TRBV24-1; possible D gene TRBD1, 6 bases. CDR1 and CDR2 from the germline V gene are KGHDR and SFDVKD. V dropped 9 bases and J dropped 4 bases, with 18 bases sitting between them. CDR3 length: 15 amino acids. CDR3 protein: CATLRRGADNQPQHF. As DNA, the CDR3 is TGTGCCACCCTTCGCCGGGGGGCAGATAATCAGCCCCAGCATTTT.

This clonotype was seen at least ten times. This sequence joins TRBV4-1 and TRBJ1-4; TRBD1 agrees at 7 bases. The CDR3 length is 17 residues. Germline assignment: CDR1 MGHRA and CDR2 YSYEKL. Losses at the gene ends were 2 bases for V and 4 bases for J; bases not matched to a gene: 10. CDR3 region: CASSQPLVGQNNEKLFF. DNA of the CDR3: TGCGCCAGCAGCCAACCCCTTGTGGGACAGAATAATGAAAAACTGTTTTTT.

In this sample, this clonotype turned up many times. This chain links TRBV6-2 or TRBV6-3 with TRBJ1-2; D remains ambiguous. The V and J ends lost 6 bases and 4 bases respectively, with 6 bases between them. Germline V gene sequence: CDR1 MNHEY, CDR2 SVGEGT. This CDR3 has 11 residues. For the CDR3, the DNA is TGTGCCAGCAGGACCGGCTATGGCTACACCTTC. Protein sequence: CASRTGYGYTF.

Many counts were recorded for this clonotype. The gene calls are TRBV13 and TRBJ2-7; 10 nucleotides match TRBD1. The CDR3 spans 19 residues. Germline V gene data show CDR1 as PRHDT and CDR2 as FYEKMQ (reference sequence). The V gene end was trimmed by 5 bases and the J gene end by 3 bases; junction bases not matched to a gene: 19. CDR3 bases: TGTGCCAGCAGCCCCGGGGGACAGGGGACTCAGGATCGAATCTACGAGCAGTACTTC. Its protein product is CASSPGGQGTQDRIYEQYF.

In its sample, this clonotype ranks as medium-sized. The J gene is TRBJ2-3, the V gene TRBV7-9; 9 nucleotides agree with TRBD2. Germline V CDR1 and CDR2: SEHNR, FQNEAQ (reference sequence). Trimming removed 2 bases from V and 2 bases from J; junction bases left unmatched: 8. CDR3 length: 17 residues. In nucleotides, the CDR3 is TGTGCCAGCAGCTTACCCCGGGCTAGCGGGGACACAGATACGCAGTATTTT. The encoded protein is CASSLPRASGDTDTQYF.

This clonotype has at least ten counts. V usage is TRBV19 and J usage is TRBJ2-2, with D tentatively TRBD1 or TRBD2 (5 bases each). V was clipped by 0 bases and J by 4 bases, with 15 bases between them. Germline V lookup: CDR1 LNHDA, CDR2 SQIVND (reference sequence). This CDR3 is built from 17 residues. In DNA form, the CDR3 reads TGTGCCAGTAGTATAGATCTTTCCGGGACCGGCACCGGGGAGCTGTTTTTT. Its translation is CASSIDLSGTGTGELFF.

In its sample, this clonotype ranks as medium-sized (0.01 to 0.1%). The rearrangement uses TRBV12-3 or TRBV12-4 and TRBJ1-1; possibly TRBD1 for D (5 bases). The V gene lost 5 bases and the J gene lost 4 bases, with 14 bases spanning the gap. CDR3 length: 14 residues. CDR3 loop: CASSRGPGSTEAFF. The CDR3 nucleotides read TGTGCCAGCAGTCGGGGACCGGGTAGCACTGAAGCTTTCTTT.

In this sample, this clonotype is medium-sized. CDR3 sequence: CASSLKGQGSYNEQFF. In DNA form, the CDR3 reads TGTGCCAGCTCACTCAAGGGACAGGGATCCTACAATGAGCAGTTCTTC. The J gene is TRBJ2-1, the V gene TRBV18; TRBD1 matches 9 bases. The J segment lost 1 base and the V segment lost 4 bases, leaving 5 bases of the junction unmatched. The CDR3 sequence is 16 residues long. Germline values: CDR1 KGHSH, CDR2 LQKENI.

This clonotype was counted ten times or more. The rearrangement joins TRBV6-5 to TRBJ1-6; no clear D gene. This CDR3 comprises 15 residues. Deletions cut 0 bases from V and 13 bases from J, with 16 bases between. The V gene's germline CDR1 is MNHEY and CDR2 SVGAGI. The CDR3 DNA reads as TGTGCCAGCAGTTACTCGTCTGGGCACAAAGGGCCCCTCCACTTT. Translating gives CASSYSSGHKGPLHF.

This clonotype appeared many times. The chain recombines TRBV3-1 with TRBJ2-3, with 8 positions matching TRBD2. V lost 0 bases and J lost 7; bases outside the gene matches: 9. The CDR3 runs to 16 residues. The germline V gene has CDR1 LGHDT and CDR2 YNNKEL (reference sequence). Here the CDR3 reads CASSQDPGGARNTQYF. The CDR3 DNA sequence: TGTGCCAGCAGCCAAGATCCCGGGGGGGCCCGCAATACGCAGTATTTT.

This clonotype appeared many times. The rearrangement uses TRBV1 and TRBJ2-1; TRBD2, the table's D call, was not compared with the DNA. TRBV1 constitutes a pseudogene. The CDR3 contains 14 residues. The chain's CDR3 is CTSSLGTPVEGQFF. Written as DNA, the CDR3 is TGCACCAGCAGCCTGGGGACTCCGGTCGAGGGGCAGTTCTTC.

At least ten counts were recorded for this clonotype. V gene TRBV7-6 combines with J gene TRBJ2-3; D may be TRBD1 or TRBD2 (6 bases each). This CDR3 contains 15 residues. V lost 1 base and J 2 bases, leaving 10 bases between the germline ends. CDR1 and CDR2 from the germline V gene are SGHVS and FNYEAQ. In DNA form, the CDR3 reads TGTGCCAGCAGCTTAGACGGGGGCCTCACAGATACGCAGTATTTT. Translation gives CASSLDGGLTDTQYF.

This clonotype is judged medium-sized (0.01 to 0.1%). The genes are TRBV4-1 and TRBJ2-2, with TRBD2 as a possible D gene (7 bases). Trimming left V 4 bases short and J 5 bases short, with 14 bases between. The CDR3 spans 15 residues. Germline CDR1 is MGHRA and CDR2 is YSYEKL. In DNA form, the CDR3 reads TGCGCCAGCAGCCCGAGGGGGGGAGGAACCGGGGAGCTGTTTTTT. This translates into CASSPRGGGTGELFF.

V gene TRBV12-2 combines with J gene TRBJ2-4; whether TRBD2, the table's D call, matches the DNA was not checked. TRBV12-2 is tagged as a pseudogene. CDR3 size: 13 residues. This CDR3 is CASRLAMVDGRDF. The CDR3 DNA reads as TGTGCAAGTCGCTTAGCGATGGTCGACGGGCGGGACTTC.

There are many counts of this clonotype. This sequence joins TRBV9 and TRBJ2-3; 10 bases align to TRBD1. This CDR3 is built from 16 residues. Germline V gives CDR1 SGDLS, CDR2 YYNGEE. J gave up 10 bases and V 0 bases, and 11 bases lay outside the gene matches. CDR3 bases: TGTGCCAGCAGCGTAGCCCCCGGGACAGGGGCGAGGTCGCAGTATTTT. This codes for CASSVAPGTGARSQYF.

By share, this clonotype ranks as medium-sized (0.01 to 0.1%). CDR3 coding DNA: TGCAGCGGGCGTCGTGCGAACACCGGGGAGCTGTTTTTT. Amino acids: CSGRRANTGELFF. The genes are TRBV29-1 and TRBJ2-2, with no clear D. V lost 7 bases to trimming and J lost 0 bases, with 9 bases between them. The length of the CDR3 is 13 residues. CDR1 is SQVTM, CDR2 ANQGSEA, per germline.

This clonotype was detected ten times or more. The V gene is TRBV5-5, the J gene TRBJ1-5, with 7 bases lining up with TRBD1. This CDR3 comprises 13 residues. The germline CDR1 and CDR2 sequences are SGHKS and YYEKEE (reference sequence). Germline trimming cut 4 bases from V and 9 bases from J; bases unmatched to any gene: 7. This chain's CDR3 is CASSPGGGRPQHF. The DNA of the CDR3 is TGTGCCAGCAGCCCAGGGGGGGGGCGGCCCCAGCATTTT.

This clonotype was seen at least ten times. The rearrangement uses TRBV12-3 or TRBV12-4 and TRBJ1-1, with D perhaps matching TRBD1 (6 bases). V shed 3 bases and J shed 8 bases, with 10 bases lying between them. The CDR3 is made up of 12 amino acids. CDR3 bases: TGTGCCAGCAGTTTTTTGGGGGCGGAAGCTTTCTTT. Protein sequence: CASSFLGAEAFF.

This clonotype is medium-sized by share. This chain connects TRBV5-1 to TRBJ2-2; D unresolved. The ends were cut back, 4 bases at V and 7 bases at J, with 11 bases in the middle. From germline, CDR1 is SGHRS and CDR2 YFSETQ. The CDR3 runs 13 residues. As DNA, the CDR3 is TGCGCCAGCAGCCCCCTTTCCGGCGGGGAGCTGTTTTTT. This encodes CASSPLSGGELFF.